The 30 T cell receptor beta chains listed next were all sequenced from one sample in a study of cytomegalovirus exposure and HLA in healthy donors (dated by TCRdb to the late 2010s). The method behind the library was the immunoSEQ multiplex PCR assay. For the multiplex PCR, a mixture combining 60 forward primers for TCR Vbeta segments and 13 reverse primers for TCR Jbeta segments was used. Held by TCRdb, this immuneACCESS table contains in-frame sequences only and omits some clones. Under half of the omission traces to an unresolved V gene where checked; the cause of the rest is unknown. Recorded for this sample are 100,000 to 140,000 clones; roughly 73% of them occurred a single time. The ten largest clones capture 7.8% of the sample. Sequenced sample: PBMCs. The receptors shown here come from a young man in good health and CMV-seronegative.

This chain joins TRBV7-9 and TRBJ2-1; 10 nucleotides align to TRBD1. The J segment lost 4 bases and the V segment lost 1 base, leaving 1 base of the junction unmatched. Germline CDR1 reads SEHNR; CDR2 reads FQNEAQ (reference sequence). The CDR3 runs 15 residues. CDR3 region: CASSLGDRGYNEQFF. The CDR3 bases are TGTGCCAGCAGCTTAGGGGACAGGGGTTACAATGAGCAGTTCTTC.

The genes are TRBV7-9 and TRBJ1-4; 8 nucleotides line up with TRBD1. This CDR3 comprises 16 residues. Trimming took 5 bases from V and 8 from J; bases not matched to a gene: 13. Germline CDR1 and CDR2: SEHNR and FQNEAQ (reference sequence). CDR3 DNA: TGTGCCAGCAGCCAGGCAGGGACAGGATTAAAGGAAAAACTGTTTTTT. Translated: CASSQAGTGLKEKLFF.

Comments on this clone: The junction departs from germline at one end; a sequencing error may be responsible. V is TRBV15 and J is TRBJ2-7; TRBD2 aligns across 12 bases. The germline V gene has CDR1 LNHNV and CDR2 YYDKDF (reference sequence). The CDR3 is 15 amino acids. CDR3 residues: CAASTGLAGTGEQYF. Written as DNA, the CDR3 is TGTGCCGCCAGCACCGGACTAGCGGGGACCGGGGAGCAGTACTTC.

This chain connects TRBV7-6 to TRBJ2-3; D possibly corresponds to TRBD1 (7 bases). The V end lost 4 bases, the J end lost 2 bases, and 13 bases lay between the germline ends. CDR3 size: 15 residues. Germline values: CDR1 SGHVS, CDR2 FNYEAQ. The CDR3 coding sequence is TGTGCCAGCAGCTCCAGGGGGGCCCTCACAGATACGCAGTATTTT. It yields the protein CASSSRGALTDTQYF.

The chain has TRBV4-2 and TRBJ1-4; 7 bases agree with TRBD1. Germline V gene lookup returns CDR1 LGHNA and CDR2 YNFKEQ. The trim removed 3 bases at V and 4 bases at J, leaving 8 bases unmatched. The CDR3 is 16 residues long. For the CDR3, the DNA is TGTGCCAGCAGCCATGGACGATGGGACAGTAATGAAAAACTGTTTTTT. This translates into CASSHGRWDSNEKLFF.

The chain joins TRBV6-5 to TRBJ1-1; D possibly corresponds to TRBD1 (5 bases). Germline loops: CDR1 MNHEY, CDR2 SVGAGI. CDR3 length: 12 residues. Trimming removed 7 bases at V and 10 bases at J, with 16 bases between. CDR3 residues: CASNSPRTRAFF. Written as DNA, the CDR3 is TGTGCCAGCAATTCTCCCAGGACAAGAGCTTTCTTT.

A note on this clone: In this CDR3 the conserved last residue, phenylalanine or tryptophan, is missing, so a read error is likely. No DNA is shown, since the ends of the CDR3 on it are uncertain; the CDR3 is the one TCRdb lists. The chain joins TRBV29-1 to TRBJ1-4; TRBD1 was called by the table and not checked on the DNA. Germline CDR1 is SQVTM and CDR2 is ANQGSEA. The CDR3 length equals 9 residues, ends included. The CDR3 protein is CSVETGAPL.

The chain joins TRBV5-4 to TRBJ2-3; the D gene is possibly TRBD2 (7 bases). The CDR3 has 14 residues. Trimming pared 3 bases from V and 2 bases from J, leaving 10 bases between. Germline CDR1 reads SGHNT; CDR2 reads YYREEE (reference sequence). CDR3 nucleotide sequence: TGTGCCAGCAGCTGGGGGGGCCACACAGATACGCAGTATTTT. It translates to CASSWGGHTDTQYF.

This clone was detected only once. The chain is built from TRBV15 and TRBJ1-2; TRBD1 agrees at 7 bases. Germline V gene data show CDR1 as LNHNV and CDR2 as YYDKDF (reference sequence). V gave up 0 bases and J gave up 8 bases; unmatched junction bases: 6. The CDR3 is 14 residues long. The DNA for the CDR3 is TGTGCCACCAGCAGAGATACAGGGGAGTGGGGCTACACCTTC. Its translation: CATSRDTGEWGYTF.

In regard to this clone: An end of the junction does not agree with germline; a read error may underlie this. This same CDR3 is encoded by further DNA sequences in the sample. The chain recombines TRBV18 with TRBJ2-7; weak D call: TRBD1 (5 bases). The length of the CDR3 is 13 residues. From germline, CDR1 is KGHSH and CDR2 LQKENI. CDR3 coding DNA: TGTGCTAGCTCACCGACCAGGGACTACGAGCAGTACTTC. This codes for CASSPTRDYEQYF.

This chain joins TRBV9 and TRBJ2-4; D not certain. The CDR3 is 14 amino acids. Germline values: CDR1 SGDLS, CDR2 YYNGEE. V lost 4 bases and J 0 bases, leaving 8 bases between the germline ends. CDR3: CASSPRVAKNIQYF. DNA for the CDR3: TGTGCCAGCAGCCCCCGAGTAGCCAAAAACATTCAGTACTTC.

V is TRBV15 and J is TRBJ1-5, with D unresolved. Germline loops: CDR1 LNHNV, CDR2 YYDKDF (reference sequence). The length of the CDR3 is 14 residues. V lost 0 bases, J lost 4 bases, and 7 bases lay in between. The CDR3 reads CATSREVGNQPQHF. CDR3 sequence (DNA): TGTGCCACCAGCAGAGAGGTCGGTAATCAGCCCCAGCATTTT.

The chain carries TRBV18 and TRBJ2-3, with 7 bases identical to TRBD2. J was trimmed by 6 bases and V by 0 bases; bases with no gene match: 6. The CDR3 is 15 amino acids. Germline loops: CDR1 KGHSH, CDR2 LQKENI. CDR3 loop: CASSPPKREGDTQYF. CDR3 DNA sequence: TGTGCCAGCTCACCACCGAAAAGGGAGGGGGATACGCAGTATTTT.

V and J are TRBV7-8 and TRBJ2-2, with D unclear. V dropped 2 bases and J dropped 2 bases, with 6 bases sitting between them. Germline V gives CDR1 SGHVS, CDR2 FQNEAQ. This CDR3 contains 14 residues. The CDR3 DNA follows: TGTGCCAGCAGCTTAAGCCTCAACACCGGGGAGCTGTTTTTT. Protein sequence: CASSLSLNTGELFF.

V usage is TRBV29-1 and J usage is TRBJ1-3; TRBD1 aligns across 7 bases. This CDR3 spans 18 amino acids. Germline CDR1 reads SQVTM; CDR2 reads ANQGSEA. V was clipped by 4 bases and J by 0 bases; unmatched bases: 15. CDR3 sequence (DNA): TGCAGCGTTGTGGAGGTCGGACAGGCTGGGAGCTCTGGAAACACCATATATTTT. It is translated as CSVVEVGQAGSSGNTIYF.

The J gene is TRBJ2-2, the V gene TRBV5-1, with D maybe TRBD1 (6 bases). The V and J ends lost 3 bases and 3 bases respectively, with 15 bases between them. Germline assignment: CDR1 SGHRS and CDR2 YFSETQ. The CDR3 is 16 amino acids. The CDR3, as DNA: TGCGCCAGCAGCTCGGAGCCGAAGGGGGACACCGGGGAGCTGTTTTTT. Translating gives CASSSEPKGDTGELFF.

As concerns this clone: Sequence at one end of the junction differs from germline and may be a read error. The rearrangement uses TRBV5-6 and TRBJ2-7, with 9 bases that match TRBD1. The CDR3 consists of 15 residues. Looked up from germline, CDR1 is SGHDT and CDR2 is YYEEEE. Here the CDR3 DNA reads TGTGCCAGCAGCCAGGGACAGGGTGCTTCCTACGGGCAGTACTTC. Translating it yields CASSQGQGASYGQYF.

This chain uses TRBV7-9 with TRBJ2-5; maybe TRBD2 (5 bases). The end of the DNA is better explained by TRBJ2-7, so the J call may be wrong. Looked up from germline, CDR1 is SEHNR and CDR2 is FQNEAQ (reference sequence). The CDR3 has 17 amino acids. CDR3 protein: CASSLAGASLTSYEQYF. The CDR3 DNA follows: TGTGCCAGCAGCTTAGCGGGAGCTTCTCTGACCTCCTACGAGCAGTACTTC.

The rearrangement links TRBV13 to TRBJ1-4, with D uncertain. Germline CDR1 reads PRHDT; CDR2 reads FYEKMQ (reference sequence). V lost 6 bases and J lost 6, with 17 bases in between. CDR3 length: 15 residues. The CDR3 nucleotides read TGTGCCAGCAGACGCCGGTCGATTAGTGATGAAAAACTGTTTTTT. It encodes CASRRRSISDEKLFF.

This clone was counted a few times. This sequence joins TRBV6-5 and TRBJ2-7, with TRBD1 as a possible D gene (6 bases). There are 15 residues in the CDR3. The V end lost 0 bases, the J end lost 0 bases, and 9 bases lay between the germline ends. Germline CDR1 MNHEY, CDR2 SVGAGI. CDR3 bases: TGTGCCAGCAGTTACTCGGACAGCAGCTCCTACGAGCAGTACTTC. Residues: CASSYSDSSSYEQYF.

The rearrangement joins TRBV30 to TRBJ2-3, with 7 bases matching TRBD1. This CDR3 region has 12 residues. CDR1 and CDR2 from the germline V gene are GTSNPN and SVGIG (reference sequence). V lost 4 bases to trimming and J lost 4 bases; unmatched junction nucleotides: 2. Written as DNA, the CDR3 is TGTGCCTGGAACAGGGGTGCAGATACGCAGTATTTT. Its translation is CAWNRGADTQYF. Complete variable domain (other parts from reference TRBV30 and TRBJ2-3): SQTIHQWPATLVQPVGSPLSLECTVEGTSNPNLYWYRQAAGRGLQLLFYSVGIGQISSEVPQNLSASRPQDRQFILSSKKLLLSDSGFYLCAWNRGADTQYFGPGTRLTVL.

The chain joins TRBV21-1 to TRBJ2-5; the table's D call, TRBD1, has no DNA check behind it. TRBV21-1 is a known pseudogene. The CDR3 consists of 14 residues. CDR3 in DNA: TGTGCCAGCACATTGTGGGCATCCCAAGAGACCCAGTACTTC. Protein product: CASTLWASQETQYF.

The CDR3 loop reads CASSLVAGALEQYF. In DNA, the CDR3 is TGTGCCAGCAGCTTAGTGGCGGGGGCCCTCGAGCAGTACTTC. This chain connects TRBV7-2 to TRBJ2-7; a weak D match, TRBD2 (7 bases). CDR1 is SGHTA, CDR2 FQGNSA, per germline. The CDR3 is made up of 14 amino acids. Trimming cost V 1 base and J 6 bases, with 13 bases left between them.

V usage is TRBV27 and J usage is TRBJ1-1; maybe TRBD1 (6 bases). The CDR3 loop spans 14 amino acids. The V and J ends lost 7 bases and 1 base respectively, with 13 bases between them. Germline assignment: CDR1 MNHEY and CDR2 SMNVEV (reference sequence). The CDR3 coding sequence is TGTGCCAGCAAACTAGGGGGGGCGAACACTGAAGCTTTCTTT. The encoded protein is CASKLGGANTEAFF.

J is TRBJ1-4 and V is TRBV5-1, with D perhaps matching TRBD1 (5 bases). Germline lookup yields CDR1 SGHRS and CDR2 YFSETQ. The length of the CDR3 is 18 residues. The V end lost 4 bases, the J end lost 6 bases, and 25 bases lay between the germline ends. CDR3 sequence: CASSPRPITGWGDEKLFF. The CDR3 coding sequence is TGCGCCAGCAGCCCTAGGCCGATCACAGGTTGGGGGGATGAAAAACTGTTTTTT.

This sequence joins TRBV10-2 and TRBJ1-1, with D perhaps TRBD1 (6 bases). Germline CDR1 WSHSY, CDR2 SAAADI. The V end was cut by 4 bases, the J end by 6 bases, with 21 bases between. This CDR3 has 16 amino acids. The DNA for the CDR3 is TGCGCCAGCAGTGTACAGGGTGGGGTTCTAAGCGCTGAAGCTTTCTTT. Its translation: CASSVQGGVLSAEAFF.

The V and J genes are TRBV28 and TRBJ1-2; 8 nucleotides agree with TRBD1. Unmatched junction bases numbered 17, after V lost 5 bases and J lost 6 bases. The CDR3 has 17 amino acids. Germline CDR1 MDHEN, CDR2 SYDVKM. The CDR3 region is CASSVPGQAFLVDGYTF. The CDR3 DNA follows: TGTGCCAGCAGTGTTCCGGGACAGGCATTTCTAGTTGATGGCTACACCTTC.

J is TRBJ1-2 and V is TRBV6-1; D is undetermined. Between the trimmed V and J ends, which lost 2 bases and 8 bases, there was a span of 15 bases. The CDR3 sequence is 14 residues long. Germline loops: CDR1 MNHNS, CDR2 SASEGT. CDR3 in amino acids: CASSEPTALNGYTF. The DNA of the CDR3 is TGTGCCAGCAGTGAACCCACAGCCTTAAACGGCTACACCTTC.

Turning to this clone: A junction boundary mismatches the germline segment, possibly from a read error. This specimen includes other DNA sequences encoding the same CDR3. V usage is TRBV5-1 and J usage is TRBJ2-1, with 10 bases that match TRBD1. The CDR3 totals 17 residues. Germline CDR1 reads SGHRS; CDR2 reads YFSETQ. In nucleotides, the CDR3 is TGCGCCAGTAGCTTAGGCCCCCCGGGACAGGGGATGAATGAGCAGTTCTTC. Its protein product is CASSLGPPGQGMNEQFF.

This chain joins TRBV29-1 and TRBJ2-7; 8 positions agree with TRBD1. CDR3 length: 13 amino acids. J gave up 5 bases and V 4 bases, and 7 bases lay outside the gene matches. Germline values: CDR1 SQVTM, CDR2 ANQGSEA. CDR3 amino acids: CSVAGQGGDEQYF. The CDR3 DNA reads TGCAGCGTTGCCGGACAGGGAGGTGACGAGCAGTACTTC.